Presented here are 32 T cell receptor beta chains from one specimen sequenced in a study of blood T cell repertoires in COVID-19. Data came from immunoSEQ multiplex PCR; TCRdb stores just in-frame clones and leaves some out. The data show about 95,000 clones, roughly 80% seen once. Sequenced input: peripheral blood. The source is an elderly man with active or convalescent COVID-19.

The chain joins TRBV12-3 or TRBV12-4 to TRBJ2-7, with D perhaps TRBD1 (5 bases). CDR3 length: 13 residues. The V and J ends lost 5 bases and 3 bases respectively, with 11 bases between them. CDR3 residues: CASSLNRNYEQYF. DNA of the CDR3: TGTGCCAGCAGTCTCAACAGGAACTACGAGCAGTACTTC.

This rearrangement joins TRBV6-5 to TRBJ1-1; 11 bases are shared with TRBD1. Germline lookup yields CDR1 MNHEY and CDR2 SVGAGI. The CDR3 consists of 14 residues. With 6 bases clipped from V and 5 bases from J, the junction kept 5 bases outside the gene matches. As DNA, the CDR3 is TGTGCCAGCAGCTGGACAGGGGGCCCGACTGAAGCTTTCTTT. It is translated as CASSWTGGPTEAFF.

The V call is TRBV5-1, the J call TRBJ1-3; D is perhaps TRBD1 (6 bases). In germline, CDR1 is SGHRS, CDR2 YFSETQ. V lost 4 bases and J lost 0, with 14 bases in between. CDR3 size: 16 residues. CDR3 coding DNA: TGCGCCAGCAGCCCGCTGACAGGAACCTCTGGAAACACCATATATTTT. Its translation is CASSPLTGTSGNTIYF. The variable domain in full, with the rest retrieved from reference TRBV5-1 and TRBJ1-3, is KAGVTQTPRYLIKTRGQQVTLSCSPISGHRSVSWYQQTPGQGLQFLFEYFSETQRNKGNFPGRFSGRQFSNSRSEMNVSTLELGDSALYLCASSPLTGTSGNTIYFGEGSWLTVV.

The chain couples TRBV7-2 to TRBJ2-1; 8 bases align to TRBD1. CDR3 length equals 15 residues. From germline, CDR1 is SGHTA and CDR2 FQGNSA. Losses at the gene ends were 5 bases for V and 4 bases for J; bases not matched to a gene: 7. This CDR3 reads CASSIGQGTYNEQFF. As DNA, the CDR3 is TGTGCCAGCAGCATCGGACAGGGTACTTACAATGAGCAGTTCTTC.

This clone was detected once. The chain is built from TRBV30 and TRBJ1-3; possible D gene TRBD1, 5 bases. This CDR3 has 14 residues. V was pared by 5 bases and J by 0 bases, with 11 bases between. Per germline, CDR1 GTSNPN and CDR2 SVGIG (reference sequence). The CDR3 loop reads CAWAGDLSGNTIYF. In DNA, the CDR3 is TGTGCCTGGGCGGGGGATCTCTCTGGAAACACCATATATTTT.

The chain links TRBV6-2 or TRBV6-3 to TRBJ1-1; no definite D call. Germline CDR1 reads MNHEY; CDR2 reads SVGEGT. The CDR3 is 12 amino acids. The germline V and J ends were trimmed by 4 bases and 7 bases, with 10 bases remaining between them. CDR3 nucleotides: TGTGCCAGCAGTTTAGCCTTTTTTGAAGCTTTCTTT. It codes for CASSLAFFEAFF.

The V call is TRBV4-1, the J call TRBJ2-1, with D possibly being TRBD1 (6 bases). The ends were cut back, 1 base at V and 7 bases at J, with 11 bases in the middle. Germline CDR1 reads MGHRA; CDR2 reads YSYEKL. This CDR3 contains 14 residues. For the CDR3, the DNA is TGCGCCAGCAGCCAAGTGGGACAAATTAATGAGCAGTTCTTC. Protein sequence: CASSQVGQINEQFF.

CDR3 DNA sequence: TGTGCCAGCAGCCCCGCAGGGGGGTACTATGGCTACACCTTC. Amino acid sequence: CASSPAGGYYGYTF. The rearrangement joins TRBV7-2 to TRBJ1-2, with 7 bases that match TRBD1. Germline V lookup: CDR1 SGHTA, CDR2 FQGNSA. After removal of 5 bases from V and 3 bases from J, the junction contained 6 bases not matched to a gene. This CDR3 region has 14 residues.

The V and J genes are TRBV19 and TRBJ1-5, with 8 nucleotides matching TRBD1. The V gene end was trimmed by 4 bases and the J gene end by 3 bases; junction bases not matched to a gene: 5. Germline CDR1 LNHDA, CDR2 SQIVND (reference sequence). The CDR3 is 15 amino acids. CDR3 loop: CASSKTGAPNQPQHF. The DNA for the CDR3 is TGTGCCAGTAGTAAGACAGGGGCCCCCAATCAGCCCCAGCATTTT.

The CDR3 nucleotides are TGTGCCAGCAGTGTCGGGGTAGGAGGCCATGGCTACACCTTC. Translated: CASSVGVGGHGYTF. This chain joins TRBV2 and TRBJ1-2; the D is unclear. V lost 4 bases and J lost 6, with 15 bases in between. This CDR3 contains 14 residues. Germline V gene lookup returns CDR1 SNHLY and CDR2 FYNNEI.

V and J are TRBV6-5 and TRBJ2-1, with 12 bases aligning to TRBD2. The CDR3 is made up of 15 amino acids. V was pared by 4 bases and J by 9 bases, with 7 bases of the junction left unmatched. Germline V gives CDR1 MNHEY, CDR2 SVGAGI. This CDR3 reads CASSLLAGGDGEQFF. In DNA form, the CDR3 reads TGTGCCAGCAGTTTACTAGCGGGGGGCGATGGTGAGCAGTTCTTC.

V usage is TRBV7-2 and J usage is TRBJ1-2; TRBD1 matches at 7 bases. CDR3 size: 17 residues. V lost 2 bases and J lost 1; bases outside the gene matches: 10. CDR1 is SGHTA, CDR2 FQGNSA, per germline. DNA of the CDR3: TGTGCCAGCAGCTTATCCTCCGGGACAGTCCATAACTATGGCTACACCTTC. It specifies CASSLSSGTVHNYGYTF. The variable domain in full, with the rest retrieved from reference TRBV7-2 and TRBJ1-2, is GAGVSQSPSNKVTEKGKDVELRCDPISGHTALYWYRQSLGQGLEFLIYFQGNSAPDKSGLPSDRFSAERTGGSVSTLTIQRTQQEDSAVYLCASSLSSGTVHNYGYTFGSGTRLTVV.

The chain joins TRBV11-3 to TRBJ2-5, with 7 bases that match TRBD2. V gave up 5 bases and J gave up 4 bases; unmatched junction bases: 10. Germline CDR1 is SGHNT and CDR2 is YENEEA. The CDR3 has 15 residues. CDR3 residues: CASSRLGREGETQYF. In DNA form, the CDR3 reads TGTGCCAGCAGCCGACTCGGCAGGGAGGGAGAGACCCAGTACTTC.

This clone was found a few times. The chain combines TRBV7-2 with TRBJ1-1; 8 bases fit TRBD1. V was pared by 2 bases and J by 3 bases, with 14 bases of the junction left unmatched. There are 18 residues in the CDR3. Germline V gives CDR1 SGHTA, CDR2 FQGNSA. The chain's CDR3 is CASSLLTGDPSRDTEAFF. CDR3 in DNA: TGTGCCAGCAGCTTACTGACAGGGGACCCTTCTCGAGACACTGAAGCTTTCTTT.

The chain carries TRBV13 and TRBJ2-7; TRBD1 matches 8 bases. V dropped 3 bases and J dropped 7; count of bases not matched to a gene: 11. Germline CDR1 PRHDT, CDR2 FYEKMQ (reference sequence). The CDR3 runs 15 residues. The CDR3 DNA reads TGTGCCAGCAGCTTCCGCGCGACAGGGGTTCGAGAGCAGTACTTC. Amino acids: CASSFRATGVREQYF.

The rearrangement uses TRBV25-1 and TRBJ1-1; D is unresolved. Germline values: CDR1 MGHDK, CDR2 SYGVNS. This CDR3 has 14 amino acids. Trimming stripped 2 bases from V and 1 base from J, with 8 bases between. CDR3 residues: CASSETPSNTEAFF. CDR3 nucleotides: TGTGCCAGCAGTGAAACTCCATCGAACACTGAAGCTTTCTTT.

This clone was picked up a small number of times. This chain uses TRBV5-1 with TRBJ1-2; 8 bases line up with TRBD1. CDR1 is SGHRS and CDR2 is YFSETQ in the germline V gene. The CDR3 loop spans 14 amino acids. J gave up 3 bases and V 0 bases, and 1 base lay outside the gene matches. As DNA, the CDR3 is TGCGCCAGCAGCTTGGACAGGGGGGACTATGGCTACACCTTC. Residues: CASSLDRGDYGYTF.

The chain employs TRBV7-6 and TRBJ2-2; TRBD1 aligns across 7 bases. Germline trimming cut 5 bases from V and 2 bases from J; bases unmatched to any gene: 17. The germline V gene encodes CDR1 SGHVS and CDR2 FNYEAQ. This CDR3 spans 19 amino acids. The CDR3 bases are TGTGCCAGCAGCCCCCGCCGGAGTCGCAGGGGGAAAAACACCGGGGAGCTGTTTTTT. It is translated as CASSPRRSRRGKNTGELFF.

CDR3 in DNA: TGTGCCAGCAACCAGCCGGGACAGATTTACAATGAGCAGTTCTTC. It codes for CASNQPGQIYNEQFF. This chain joins TRBV2 and TRBJ2-1; 7 bases fit TRBD1. The CDR3 contains 15 residues. Germline V lookup: CDR1 SNHLY, CDR2 FYNNEI. The V gene end was trimmed by 7 bases and the J gene end by 4 bases; junction bases not matched to a gene: 10.

In regard to this clone: Other DNA sequences of this sample code for an identical CDR3. Written as DNA, the CDR3 is TGTGCCAGCAGCTTGCGGGGCACAGATACGCAGTATTTT. Amino acid sequence: CASSLRGTDTQYF. The chain recombines TRBV5-4 with TRBJ2-3; no clear D. The germline V gene encodes CDR1 SGHNT and CDR2 YYREEE (reference sequence). Trimming left V 1 base short and J 1 base short, with 4 bases between. CDR3 length: 13 amino acids.

V gene TRBV5-4 combines with J gene TRBJ2-1, with TRBD2 identical over 7 bases. CDR3 length: 13 residues. The junction had 1 base not matched to a gene; V was cut back by 0 bases and J by 7 bases. Germline-derived CDR1 and CDR2 are SGHNT and YYREEE (reference sequence). CDR3 amino acids: CASSLAGGNEQFF. CDR3 coding DNA: TGTGCCAGCAGCTTGGCCGGGGGGAATGAGCAGTTCTTC.

The rearrangement uses TRBV12-3 or TRBV12-4 and TRBJ1-3; D might be TRBD1 (6 bases). CDR3 length: 13 amino acids. V was pared by 6 bases and J by 8 bases, with 14 bases between. DNA for the CDR3: TGTGCCAGCAGCCCGGGGAGGGGGGACACCATATATTTT. This encodes CASSPGRGDTIYF.

The chain uses TRBV5-1 and TRBJ2-6, with TRBD1 identical over 8 bases. The CDR3 loop spans 18 amino acids. Trimming removed 3 bases from V and 3 bases from J; junction bases left unmatched: 11. The germline CDR1 and CDR2 sequences are SGHRS and YFSETQ. This chain's CDR3 is CASSSSRTGLSGANVLTF. For the CDR3, the DNA is TGCGCCAGCAGCTCCAGCAGGACAGGGTTAAGTGGGGCCAACGTCCTGACTTTC.

This chain links TRBV6-5 with TRBJ1-2; D unclear. In germline, CDR1 is MNHEY, CDR2 SVGAGI. Between the trimmed V and J ends, which lost 0 bases and 2 bases, there was a span of 10 bases. This CDR3 has 15 amino acids. CDR3 protein: CASSYSGSLNYGYTF. The CDR3 bases are TGTGCCAGCAGTTACTCGGGGAGCCTCAACTATGGCTACACCTTC.

This clone was picked up a small number of times. The chain links TRBV21-1 to TRBJ1-4; TRBD1, the table's D call, was not compared with the DNA. TRBV21-1 is a known pseudogene. The CDR3 consists of 16 residues. This CDR3 is CASISTGGGTNEKLFF. In nucleotides, the CDR3 is TGTGCCAGCATCTCGACAGGGGGTGGGACTAATGAAAAACTGTTTTTT.

This clone appeared a single time. V is TRBV5-1 and J is TRBJ2-5, with 10 bases matching TRBD2. CDR3 length equals 18 residues. The germline gives CDR1 SGHRS, CDR2 YFSETQ. Trimming cost V 3 bases and J 4 bases; bases outside gene matches: 15. Here the CDR3 reads CASSSLPGIAGGGETQYF. The CDR3 bases are TGCGCCAGCAGCTCCCTCCCGGGAATAGCGGGGGGCGGAGAGACCCAGTACTTC.

The rearrangement links TRBV9 to TRBJ2-5; TRBD2 is a possible D gene (7 bases). The germline V gene has CDR1 SGDLS and CDR2 YYNGEE. Trimming took off 0 bases at V and 7 bases at J, with 13 bases between the two ends. This CDR3 has 14 amino acids. CDR3: CASSVDDRGGTQYF. CDR3 nucleotides: TGTGCCAGCAGCGTAGATGATAGGGGGGGGACCCAGTACTTC.

This clone was counted once. The genes are TRBV13 and TRBJ2-3, with TRBD2 matching 10 bases. The CDR3 extends over 14 amino acids. With 3 bases clipped from V and 3 bases from J, the junction kept 0 bases outside the gene matches. CDR1 and CDR2 (germline): PRHDT, FYEKMQ (reference sequence). CDR3 loop: CASSFSGGTDTQYF. CDR3 sequence (DNA): TGTGCCAGCAGCTTTAGCGGGGGGACAGATACGCAGTATTTT.

V is TRBV11-1 and J is TRBJ2-7, with D possibly matching TRBD1 (6 bases). The CDR3 runs to 16 residues. V lost 5 bases and J 2 bases, leaving 19 bases between the germline ends. Germline V gene lookup returns CDR1 SGHAT and CDR2 FQDESV (reference sequence). This CDR3 reads CASSLRQAVSPYEQYF. Written as DNA, the CDR3 is TGTGCCAGCAGCCTCCGACAGGCCGTATCCCCCTACGAGCAGTACTTC.

The chain combines TRBV5-1 with TRBJ2-7; tentative D call: TRBD1 (6 bases). Germline loops: CDR1 SGHRS, CDR2 YFSETQ. The V end lost 4 bases, the J end lost 4 bases, and 18 bases lay between the germline ends. CDR3 length: 15 residues. The CDR3 here is CASSLGQSVEYEQYF. The CDR3 nucleotides are TGCGCCAGCAGCCTTGGACAGTCCGTAGAGTACGAGCAGTACTTC.

The table lists this clone with a few counts. The rearrangement links TRBV6-5 to TRBJ1-4; D perhaps matches TRBD1 (6 bases). V was clipped by 2 bases and J by 7 bases, with 11 bases between them. The CDR3 extends over 14 amino acids. CDR1 and CDR2 from the germline V gene are MNHEY and SVGAGI. Written as DNA, the CDR3 is TGTGCCAGCAGTTACGTGGGACAATCTGAAAAACTGTTTTTT. Translating gives CASSYVGQSEKLFF.

This chain connects TRBV2 to TRBJ2-2; D perhaps matches TRBD1 (6 bases). CDR1 SNHLY and CDR2 FYNNEI come from the germline V gene. This CDR3 is built from 16 residues. V was cut by 5 bases and J by 4 bases, with 17 bases left in between. The CDR3 sequence is CASSLTGFLGTGELFF. The CDR3 nucleotides read TGTGCCAGCAGTCTCACAGGGTTTTTGGGCACCGGGGAGCTGTTTTTT.